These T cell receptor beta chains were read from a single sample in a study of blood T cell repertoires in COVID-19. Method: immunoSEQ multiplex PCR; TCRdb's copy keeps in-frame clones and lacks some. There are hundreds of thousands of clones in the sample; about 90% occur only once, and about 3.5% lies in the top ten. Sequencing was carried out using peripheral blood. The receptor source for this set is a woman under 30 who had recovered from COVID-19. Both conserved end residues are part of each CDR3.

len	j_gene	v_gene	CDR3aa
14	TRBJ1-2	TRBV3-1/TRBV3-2	CASSLWTGENGYTF
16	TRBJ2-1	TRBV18	CASSPRTRTGYNEQFF
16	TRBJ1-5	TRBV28	CASSGWDRGSDQPQHF
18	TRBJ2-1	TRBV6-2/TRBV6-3	CASSYSAAPGGRDNEQFF
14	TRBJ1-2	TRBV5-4	CASSPWQGAQGYTF
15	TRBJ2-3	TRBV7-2	CASSSRTSGTDTQYF
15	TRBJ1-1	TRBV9	CASSVSTGPLPEAFF
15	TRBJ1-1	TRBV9	CASRTGWESNTEAFF
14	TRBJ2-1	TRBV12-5	CASAGTSSYNEQFF
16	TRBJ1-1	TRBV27	CASRSTGLVMNTEAFF
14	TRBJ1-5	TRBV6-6	CAITGGVGTQPQHF
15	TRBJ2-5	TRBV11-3	CASSPPVSYQETQYF
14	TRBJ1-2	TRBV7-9	CASSLEVSGKGYTF
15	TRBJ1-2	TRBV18	CASSPPQGFGYGYTF